The source of this T cell receptor beta chain is a study of low-dose radiotherapy and immunotherapy resistance in tumors. The overall study: The treatment that patients received was intravenous nivolumab 240 mg every two weeks plus ipilimumab 1 mg/kg every six weeks. Treatment included intravenous cyclophosphamide dosed at 200 mg/m2 every two weeks, one day before radiation and immunotherapy. Aspirin was taken orally by patients at 300 mg daily for four cycles from cycle 1 day 1.

Described time point: after trial treatment. The treatment: LDRT plus nivolumab, ipilimumab, low-dose cyclophosphamide and aspirin (RACIN trial). Donors received a regimen that comprised nivolumab, ipilimumab, aspirin, low-dose cyclophosphamide and low-dose radiotherapy. This clonotype has a count of ten or more. Alpha- and beta-chain coverage of first-strand cDNA came from TRAV- and TRBV-specific primers. Amplification, which lasted around 22 PCR cycles, used a constant-region primer and V-primer adapter to amplify TCRs. TCRdb redid the calling of the reads with MiXCR, one entry per CDR3 protein. The sample includes more than 90,000 distinct CDR3 sequences, 20% to 25% seen only once; the top ten take roughly 4%. Sample: PBMCs, taken after low-dose radiotherapy plus immunotherapy. The receptor's source is a male donor with prostate cancer.

This CDR3 is CASSPGGTSTDTQYF. The CDR3 DNA reads TGCGCCAGCAGCCCAGGGGGCACTAGCACAGATACGCAGTATTTT. The chain couples TRBV5-1 to TRBJ2-3; 8 bases are shared with TRBD1. In germline, CDR1 is SGHRS, CDR2 YFSETQ. This CDR3 is 15 amino acids long. V was clipped by 4 bases and J by 0 bases; unmatched bases: 4.